Listed below are T cell receptor beta chains from one sample, sequenced in a study of T cells after yellow fever vaccination. TCRdb recomputed calls from the 5' RACE reads with MiXCR, one row per CDR3 protein. The sample lists approximately 450,000 distinct CDR3 sequences, 15% to 20% occurring once. This sample comprised PBMCs, obtained before the yellow fever booster vaccination. Receptors were obtained from a man aged 18 to 29 who received the YFV17D yellow fever vaccine. CDR3s include the opening cysteine and the closing phenylalanine or tryptophan. A D gene is named only where the DNA matches it firmly. For some rows the clone size is stated as once, few or many, or as a class when expanded; others skip it.

j_call clone_size d_call v_call cdr3_aa cdr3_nt
TRBJ2-7 - - TRBV10-3 CAISERSGFLYEQYF TGTGCCATCAGTGAGCGTTCGGGGTTTCTCTACGAGCAGTACTTC
TRBJ2-1 few TRBD2 TRBV9 CASSVTGTSVNEQFF TGTGCCAGCAGCGTAACCGGGACTAGCGTTAATGAGCAGTTCTTC
TRBJ2-7 - TRBD2 TRBV2 CASSATSGGGEQYF TGTGCCAGCAGTGCCACTAGCGGGGGTGGCGAGCAGTACTTC
TRBJ2-2 few - TRBV20-1 CSAMRPGGTGELFF TGCAGTGCTATGCGCCCAGGGGGGACCGGGGAGCTGTTTTTT
TRBJ2-7 - - TRBV7-6 CASSTASYEQYF TGTGCCAGCAGCACCGCCTCCTACGAGCAGTACTTC
TRBJ2-6 few - TRBV7-2 CASSGYSGANVLTF TGTGCCAGCAGCGGGTACTCTGGGGCCAACGTCCTGACTTTC
TRBJ2-7 few - TRBV10-2 CASSELRGDEQYF TGCGCCAGCAGTGAGTTACGAGGGGACGAGCAGTACTTC
TRBJ1-1 few TRBD1 TRBV19 CASTKKRDSRYMNTEAFF TGTGCCAGTACCAAAAAAAGGGACAGTCGATACATGAACACTGAAGCTTTCTTT
TRBJ2-1 - TRBD2 TRBV7-6 CASSLRTSGGPYNEQFF TGTGCCAGCAGCTTAAGGACTAGCGGGGGGCCCTACAATGAGCAGTTCTTC
TRBJ1-2 many TRBD1 TRBV7-2 CASSARQGLGYTF TGTGCCAGCAGCGCACGACAGGGGTTGGGCTACACCTTC
TRBJ2-3 - TRBD2 TRBV29-1 CSVRLAGETDTQYF TGCAGCGTCCGACTAGCGGGGGAGACAGATACGCAGTATTTT
TRBJ2-6 - - TRBV27 CASSAGFGANVLTF TGTGCCAGCAGTGCAGGCTTCGGGGCCAACGTCCTGACTTTC
TRBJ2-1 - - TRBV5-4 CASSLVGEAREQFF TGTGCCAGCAGCTTGGTTGGTGAGGCCAGGGAGCAGTTCTTC
TRBJ1-3 few - TRBV12-3/TRBV12-4 CASSLAANTIYF TGTGCCAGCAGTTTAGCGGCGAACACCATATATTTT
TRBJ1-4 - TRBD1 TRBV4-3 CASSQGTGRSEKLFF TGCGCCAGCAGCCAAGGGACAGGGCGAAGTGAAAAACTGTTTTTT
TRBJ2-2 - - TRBV12-3/TRBV12-4 CASSPTPSVANTGELFF TGTGCCAGCAGTCCAACCCCTAGCGTCGCGAACACCGGGGAGCTGTTTTTT
TRBJ2-5 - TRBD1 TRBV5-1 CASSFSDRTYQETQYF TGCGCCAGCAGCTTTTCGGACAGGACCTACCAAGAGACCCAGTACTTC
TRBJ1-6 few - TRBV5-6 CASSPVDRTLHF TGTGCCAGCAGCCCAGTCGATAGGACCCTCCACTTT
TRBJ1-1 few TRBD1 TRBV7-9 CASSPYTGVGTEAFF TGTGCCAGCAGCCCCTACACAGGGGTCGGGACTGAAGCTTTCTTT
TRBJ1-2 - - TRBV5-1 CASSPAVNYGYTF TGCGCCAGCAGCCCCGCCGTTAACTATGGCTACACCTTC
TRBJ1-2 - - TRBV7-2 CASSLALGSPYGYTF TGTGCCAGCAGCTTAGCTCTAGGGTCCCCCTATGGCTACACCTTC
TRBJ2-5 - - TRBV7-6 CASSLALGREETQYF TGTGCCAGCAGCTTAGCGCTGGGAAGAGAAGAGACCCAGTACTTC
TRBJ1-1 - TRBD1 TRBV18 CASSLTGTGEYTEAFF TGTGCCAGCTCACTGACCGGGACAGGGGAATACACTGAAGCTTTCTTT
TRBJ1-4 - - TRBV7-9 CASAVAREKLFF TGTGCCTCCGCGGTGGCCAGGGAAAAACTGTTTTTT
TRBJ2-5 - TRBD1 TRBV5-1 CASRRQGRETQYF TGCGCCAGCAGAAGACAGGGCCGAGAGACCCAGTACTTC
TRBJ1-6 - TRBD1 TRBV20-1 CSAAQTGNSPLHF TGCAGTGCTGCCCAGACAGGGAATTCACCCCTCCACTTT
TRBJ1-5 - - TRBV10-3 CAISGGMMNQPQHF TGTGCCATCAGTGGGGGGATGATGAATCAGCCCCAGCATTTT
TRBJ2-7 few - TRBV7-6 CASSPTGNYEQYF TGTGCCAGCAGCCCCACGGGGAACTACGAGCAGTACTTC